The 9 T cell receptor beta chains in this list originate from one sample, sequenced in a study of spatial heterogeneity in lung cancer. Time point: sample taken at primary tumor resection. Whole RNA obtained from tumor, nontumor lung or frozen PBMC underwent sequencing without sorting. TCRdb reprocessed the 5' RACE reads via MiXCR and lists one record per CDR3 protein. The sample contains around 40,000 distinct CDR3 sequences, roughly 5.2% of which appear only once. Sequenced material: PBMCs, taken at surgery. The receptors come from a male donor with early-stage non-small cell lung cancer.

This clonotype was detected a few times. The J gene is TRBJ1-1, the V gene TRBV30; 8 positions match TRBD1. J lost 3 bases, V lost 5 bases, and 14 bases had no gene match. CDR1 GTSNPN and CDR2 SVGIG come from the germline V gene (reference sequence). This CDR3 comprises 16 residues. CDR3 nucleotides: TGTGCCTGGGGAGGGGCGCTCGACAGGGGTGACACTGAAGCTTTCTTT. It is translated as CAWGGALDRGDTEAFF.

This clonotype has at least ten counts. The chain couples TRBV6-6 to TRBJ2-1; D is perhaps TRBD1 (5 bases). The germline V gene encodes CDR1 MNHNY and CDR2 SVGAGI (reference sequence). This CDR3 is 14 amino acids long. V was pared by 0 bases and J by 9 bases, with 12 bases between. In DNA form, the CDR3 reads TGTGCCAGCAGTTACTCTCAGGGTAACAGTGAGCAGTTCTTC. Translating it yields CASSYSQGNSEQFF.

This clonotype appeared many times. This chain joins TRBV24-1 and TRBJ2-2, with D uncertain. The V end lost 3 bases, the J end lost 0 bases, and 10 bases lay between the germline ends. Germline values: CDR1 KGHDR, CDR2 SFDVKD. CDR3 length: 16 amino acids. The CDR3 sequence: CATSDPTPTNTGELFF. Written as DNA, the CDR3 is TGTGCCACCAGTGATCCGACACCGACGAACACCGGGGAGCTGTTTTTT.

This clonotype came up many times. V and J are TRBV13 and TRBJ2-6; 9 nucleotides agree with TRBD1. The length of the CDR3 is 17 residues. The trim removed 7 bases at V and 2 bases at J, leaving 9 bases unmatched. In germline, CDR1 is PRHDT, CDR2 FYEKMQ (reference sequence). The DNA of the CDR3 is TGTGCCAGCACGCCGGGACAGGGAACAGCTGGGGCCAACGTCCTGACTTTC. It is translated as CASTPGQGTAGANVLTF.

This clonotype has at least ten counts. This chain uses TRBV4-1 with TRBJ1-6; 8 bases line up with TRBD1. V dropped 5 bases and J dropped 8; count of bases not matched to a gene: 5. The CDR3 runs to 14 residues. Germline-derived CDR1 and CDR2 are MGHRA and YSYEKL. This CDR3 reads CASSTGTGYSPLHF. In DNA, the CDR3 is TGCGCCAGCAGCACCGGGACAGGCTATTCACCCCTCCACTTT.

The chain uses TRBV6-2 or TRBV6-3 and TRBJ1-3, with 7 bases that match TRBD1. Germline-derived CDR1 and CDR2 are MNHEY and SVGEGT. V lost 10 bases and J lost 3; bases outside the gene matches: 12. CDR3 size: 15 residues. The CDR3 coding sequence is TGTGCCACCGGGAGAGGGGGCGTTCGTGGAAACACCATATATTTT. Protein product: CATGRGGVRGNTIYF.

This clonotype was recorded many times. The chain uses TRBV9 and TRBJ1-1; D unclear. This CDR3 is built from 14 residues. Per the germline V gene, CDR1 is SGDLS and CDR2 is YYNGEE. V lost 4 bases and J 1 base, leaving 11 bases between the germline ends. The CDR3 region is CASSPNWQNTEAFF. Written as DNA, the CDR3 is TGTGCCAGCAGCCCGAACTGGCAGAACACTGAAGCTTTCTTT.

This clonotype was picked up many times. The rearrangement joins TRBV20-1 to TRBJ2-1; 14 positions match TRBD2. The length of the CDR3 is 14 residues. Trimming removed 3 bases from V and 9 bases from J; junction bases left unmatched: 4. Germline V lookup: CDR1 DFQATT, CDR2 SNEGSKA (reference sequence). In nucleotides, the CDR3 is TGCAGTGCTAGTGGGACTAGCGGGGGCGGTGAGCAGTTCTTC. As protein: CSASGTSGGGEQFF.

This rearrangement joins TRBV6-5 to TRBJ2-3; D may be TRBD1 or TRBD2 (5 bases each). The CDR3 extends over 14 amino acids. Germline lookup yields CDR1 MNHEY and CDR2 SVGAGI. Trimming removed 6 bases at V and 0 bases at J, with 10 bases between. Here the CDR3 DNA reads TGTGCCAGCAGCCGGGACCGCAGCACAGATACGCAGTATTTT. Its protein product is CASSRDRSTDTQYF.